This T cell receptor beta chain was sequenced for a study of CD4+ T cells in melanoma (dated by TCRdb to the early 2020s). For the wider study: Neoantigen-specific CD4+ T cells in human melanoma were investigated in the study. Summary of the overall study and its limitations: According to the report, neoantigen-specific CD4+ T cells in melanoma displayed diverse differentiation states. The report described a correlation between neoantigen-specific CD4+ T cells and the function of CD8+ T cells, macrophages and B cells.

Libraries came from the immunoSEQ multiplex PCR assay. The table was pulled from immuneACCESS by TCRdb, which kept in-frame rearrangements only. Such tables lose some clones; where checked, under half of the loss comes from unresolved V genes, and the rest has no known cause. Across this sample there are around 10,000 clones, with roughly two thirds seen only once. Over 12% of the sample goes to the ten largest clones. V is cut by 8 bases and J by 5 bases, and the space between the germline ends is 15 bases. The CDR3 sequence holds 13 residues, the cysteine and phenylalanine included. Just the 39-base CDR3 DNA is kept, in frame starting at base 1. Sequences SGHTS (CDR1) and YDEGEE (CDR2) are obtained from the germline V gene. In regard to this clone: This receptor's antigen is unknown. Base qualities are not provided; no much larger clone lies one nucleotide away.

Donors were patients with melanoma. Sequenced input: cells from a culture (not recorded whether cultured in vitro). Recombination linked TRBV5-8 to TRBJ2-3; the D assignment is uncertain and may be TRBD1 or TRBD2, with 6 bases supporting each. The receptor comes from a human donor with melanoma. The nucleotide sequence is TGTGCCAGGTCCAGGGGAGGACAAGATACGCAGTATTTT. This encodes CARSRGGQDTQYF.